Listed here are 4 T cell receptor beta chains from one sample, sequenced in a study of vaccination effects on CD4 cells after COVID-19. Sequenced by immunoSEQ multiplex PCR; TCRdb stores in-frame clones only, minus some. This sample has about 33,000 clones; around 80% occur once, and the top ten carry approximately 1.4%. Antigen-specific CD4+ T cells were expanded with viral peptide pools in the ViraFEST assay before sequencing. The culture ran for 10 days, and then CD4+ T cells were isolated. The cohort was immunized with two doses of either the BNT162b2 or mRNA-1273 vaccine. These receptors lack a known antigen. The specimen was CD4+ T cells from PBMCs cultured with HCoV-NL63 spike peptides, collected after COVID-19 vaccination. The receptors stem from a human donor who received a COVID-19 vaccine. Some clones in this sample may be carry-over from other donors' samples.

This clone was seen a single time. The V gene is TRBV5-1, the J gene TRBJ2-2, with D possibly being TRBD2 (6 bases). The CDR3 loop spans 15 amino acids. The germline V gene encodes CDR1 SGHRS and CDR2 YFSETQ. The germline V and J ends were trimmed by 2 bases and 0 bases, with 8 bases remaining between them. CDR3 bases: TGCGCCAGCAGCTTTTGGGGGGCGAACACCGGGGAGCTGTTTTTT. Its translation: CASSFWGANTGELFF.

This clone was counted between two and nine times. V gene TRBV28 combines with J gene TRBJ1-2; D is unclear. Germline V lookup: CDR1 MDHEN, CDR2 SYDVKM. V shed 3 bases and J shed 8 bases, with 13 bases lying between them. This CDR3 spans 13 amino acids. DNA for the CDR3: TGTGCCAGCAGTTTCCTGCGTGTAGGCGGCTACACCTTC. Translating it yields CASSFLRVGGYTF.

The V and J genes are TRBV10-2 and TRBJ2-5; D is perhaps TRBD2 (7 bases). This CDR3 has 16 amino acids. V lost 2 bases and J 6 bases, leaving 19 bases between the germline ends. From germline, CDR1 is WSHSY and CDR2 SAAADI. CDR3 residues: CASSERYGGGLKTQYF. DNA for the CDR3: TGCGCCAGCAGTGAGAGGTACGGCGGGGGCCTCAAGACCCAGTACTTC.

The chain uses TRBV19 and TRBJ2-1; D is perhaps TRBD1 (6 bases). The CDR3 length is 15 residues. CDR1 is LNHDA and CDR2 is SQIVND in the germline V gene (reference sequence). V lost 4 bases and J lost 7, with 17 bases in between. This CDR3 is CASSSNRAPPNEQFF. Written as DNA, the CDR3 is TGTGCCAGTAGTAGTAACAGGGCCCCTCCAAATGAGCAGTTCTTC.